This T cell receptor beta chain was observed in a study of a mutant IDH1 vaccine in newly diagnosed glioma. Profiled with immunoSEQ multiplex PCR; TCRdb holds only in-frame clones, not every one. The sample carries approximately 50,000 clones, about 90% recorded once. A note on this clone: The antigen remains undetermined.

Time point of the sample: week 35, safety follow-up. The vaccine gave 300 ug of a 20-mer mutant IDH1 peptide subcutaneously per dose. The trim removed 6 bases at V and 4 bases at J, leaving 8 bases unmatched. CDR1 and CDR2 from the germline V gene are SSHAT and FNYEAQ (reference sequence). The CDR3 sequence is 15 residues long. This sequence joins TRBV7-7 and TRBJ2-1, with 8 bases aligning to TRBD1. This TCR was sampled from a middle-aged man with glioma. This specimen consisted of PBMCs, obtained from a glioma patient whose treatment included an IDH1 peptide vaccine. This CDR3 is CASSSQGASYNEQFF. The CDR3 DNA is TGTGCCAGCAGTTCGCAGGGGGCAAGTTACAATGAGCAGTTCTTC.